A single sample gave rise to the 27 T cell receptor beta chains below, sequenced in a study of identical twins. One entry per CDR3 protein results from TCRdb running MiXCR on the 5' RACE reads. The sample includes about 730,000 distinct CDR3 sequences, 21% of them seen just once. These sequences were also reported in another study, on T cells expressing NK-cell markers.

The specimen was PBMCs. The receptors were sampled from a woman under 30 in good health.

The J gene is TRBJ2-7, the V gene TRBV10-3; 7 nucleotides line up with TRBD2. Germline values: CDR1 ENHRY, CDR2 SYGVKD. CDR3 length: 13 residues. Trimming took 8 bases from V and 2 from J; bases not matched to a gene: 6. The DNA of the CDR3 is TGTGCCATCGGGGCGGGAGACCCCTACGAGCAGTACTTC. Translated: CAIGAGDPYEQYF.

The chain couples TRBV12-3 or TRBV12-4 to TRBJ2-1, with D tentatively TRBD1 or TRBD2 (7 bases each). Trimming shortened V by 10 bases and J by 7 bases, and 23 bases separated the two germline ends. The CDR3 is made up of 15 amino acids. The CDR3 DNA reads TGTGCCATCTCGAACAGGGGAGGGCCGGAAAATGAGCAGTTCTTC. Its protein is CAISNRGGPENEQFF.

In its sample, this clonotype was seen many times. V and J are TRBV12-5 and TRBJ2-4, with a possible D match to TRBD1 (6 bases). Per germline, CDR1 LGHNT and CDR2 FRNRAP. Between the trimmed V and J ends, which lost 0 bases and 1 base, there was a span of 7 bases. CDR3 length: 15 amino acids. The CDR3 DNA follows: TGTGCTAGTGGTTTGGTAGGGGGTGCCAAAAACATTCAGTACTTC. It translates to CASGLVGGAKNIQYF.

This clonotype was counted only a few times. The V and J genes are TRBV18 and TRBJ2-5; D may correspond to TRBD1 or TRBD2 (5 bases each). Per germline, CDR1 KGHSH and CDR2 LQKENI. CDR3 length: 14 residues. V gave up 3 bases and J gave up 1 base, with 9 bases separating them. The CDR3, as DNA: TGTGCCAGCTCACCGCCGGGACCCCAAGAGACCCAGTACTTC. This sequence encodes CASSPPGPQETQYF.

The V and J genes are TRBV10-2 and TRBJ2-1; no clear D gene. Per the germline V gene, CDR1 is WSHSY and CDR2 is SAAADI. This CDR3 has 13 residues. The V end lost 3 bases, the J end lost 4 bases, and 7 bases lay between the germline ends. The CDR3 spells CASSDEAYNEQFF. In nucleotides, the CDR3 is TGCGCCAGCAGTGATGAGGCATACAATGAGCAGTTCTTC.

The CDR3 protein is CASSLAGHEAFF. For the CDR3, the DNA is TGTGCCAGCAGTTTAGCCGGCCATGAAGCTTTCTTT. This sequence joins TRBV12-3 or TRBV12-4 and TRBJ1-1; D is unresolved. Trimming took off 0 bases at V and 7 bases at J, with 6 bases between the two ends. This CDR3 has 12 residues.

The chain carries TRBV7-9 and TRBJ1-1; no reliable D call. Trimming removed 3 bases at V and 1 base at J, with 6 bases between. CDR3 length equals 13 residues. Germline V CDR1 and CDR2: SEHNR, FQNEAQ (reference sequence). The CDR3 reads CASSFSQNTEAFF. The CDR3 DNA sequence: TGTGCCAGCAGCTTTAGTCAGAACACTGAAGCTTTCTTT.

The V and J genes are TRBV5-1 and TRBJ2-1; TRBD1 aligns across 8 bases. CDR1 SGHRS and CDR2 YFSETQ come from the germline V gene. CDR3 size: 14 residues. J gave up 10 bases and V 3 bases, and 9 bases lay outside the gene matches. Here the CDR3 reads CASSWDRPDTEQFF. CDR3 in DNA: TGCGCCAGCAGCTGGGACAGGCCCGATACAGAGCAGTTCTTC.

This clonotype was observed a few times. The DNA for the CDR3 is TGTGCCAGCAGCCGAGGAGCGGGAGTTCAGGAGTTCTTC. Its protein product is CASSRGAGVQEFF. The rearrangement joins TRBV9 to TRBJ2-1; TRBD2 agrees at 8 bases. Germline CDR1 SGDLS, CDR2 YYNGEE. Losses at the gene ends were 4 bases for V and 14 bases for J; bases not matched to a gene: 11. This CDR3 is 13 amino acids long.

In this sample, this clonotype turned up a few times. The CDR3: CASSQQGGELYEQYF. In DNA, the CDR3 is TGTGCCAGCAGTCAACAGGGAGGTGAGCTCTACGAGCAGTACTTC. This sequence joins TRBV6-1 and TRBJ2-7; either TRBD1 or TRBD2 may supply D (6 bases each). This CDR3 has 15 residues. The V and J ends lost 5 bases and 3 bases respectively, with 17 bases between them. CDR1 and CDR2 from the germline V gene are MNHNS and SASEGT.

This clonotype was observed a handful of times. The chain's CDR3 is CASSLGQARPTGELFF. CDR3 coding DNA: TGCGCCAGCAGCTTGGGTCAAGCGAGGCCCACCGGGGAGCTGTTTTTT. The chain links TRBV5-1 to TRBJ2-2, with unresolved D. The V gene's germline CDR1 is SGHRS and CDR2 YFSETQ. V lost 0 bases, J lost 4 bases, and 13 bases lay in between. This CDR3 region has 16 residues.

In this sample, this clonotype turned up many times. The chain employs TRBV11-2 and TRBJ2-7; tentative D call: TRBD1 (6 bases). CDR1 is SGHAT and CDR2 is FQNNGV in the germline V gene. Between the trimmed V and J ends, which lost 2 bases and 1 base, there was a span of 15 bases. The CDR3 has 16 residues. For the CDR3, the DNA is TGTGCCAGCAGCTTACCTCGGGACACCGTGTCCTACGAGCAGTACTTC. It yields the protein CASSLPRDTVSYEQYF.

There are a few counts of this clonotype. The chain has TRBV12-3 or TRBV12-4 and TRBJ2-7; D gene unclear. Trimming removed 6 bases from V and 0 bases from J, with 9 bases in between. This CDR3 has 13 residues. CDR3 bases: TGTGCCAGCAGCCCAGCCCCCTCCTACGAGCAGTACTTC. Protein product: CASSPAPSYEQYF.

This clonotype has more than one count but fewer than ten. CDR3 in amino acids: CASRSGKHTDTQYF. In nucleotides, the CDR3 is TGTGCCAGCAGAAGCGGGAAACACACAGATACGCAGTATTTT. V is TRBV6-1 and J is TRBJ2-3; 7 nucleotides align to TRBD2. CDR3 length: 14 amino acids. Germline V CDR1 and CDR2: MNHNS, SASEGT. The ends lost 6 bases at V and 2 bases at J; junction bases unmatched: 5.

This clonotype was recorded a few times. This chain connects TRBV20-1 to TRBJ2-7; unclear D gene. V dropped 3 bases and J dropped 0 bases, with 12 bases sitting between them. The CDR3 runs to 14 residues. Germline assignment: CDR1 DFQATT and CDR2 SNEGSKA (reference sequence). The CDR3 here is CSARTSTRSYEQYF. The CDR3 nucleotides read TGCAGTGCTAGGACTTCGACCCGCTCCTACGAGCAGTACTTC.

This chain joins TRBV29-1 and TRBJ2-7, with D perhaps matching TRBD1 or TRBD2 (5 bases each). The V end lost 1 base, the J end lost 4 bases, and 11 bases lay between the germline ends. Germline V gene sequence: CDR1 SQVTM, CDR2 ANQGSEA. CDR3 size: 13 residues. CDR3 region: CSVEGGSGYEQYF. In DNA form, the CDR3 reads TGCAGCGTTGAAGGGGGGAGCGGATACGAGCAGTACTTC.

This clonotype was counted only a few times. The rearrangement links TRBV20-1 to TRBJ2-1; D might be TRBD1 or TRBD2, each matching 5 bases. This CDR3 has 14 amino acids. Germline V gene data show CDR1 as DFQATT and CDR2 as SNEGSKA (reference sequence). V gave up 0 bases and J gave up 6 bases, with 12 bases separating them. The CDR3 loop reads CSARETGRLNEQFF. As DNA, the CDR3 is TGCAGTGCTAGAGAGACGGGACGGCTCAATGAGCAGTTCTTC.

The chain has TRBV7-3 and TRBJ1-6; the D gene is possibly TRBD1 (5 bases). The CDR3 totals 13 residues. Germline CDR1 SGHTA, CDR2 FQGTGA. Trimming removed 2 bases from V and 10 bases from J, with 9 bases in between. DNA of the CDR3: TGTGCCAGCAGCTTAGGGGGGACCTCACCCCTCCACTTT. Translated: CASSLGGTSPLHF. Full variable domain (rest looked up from reference TRBV7-3 and TRBJ1-6): GAGVSQTPSNKVTEKGKYVELRCDPISGHTALYWYRQSLGQGPEFLIYFQGTGAADDSGLPNDRFFAVRPEGSVSTLKIQRTERGDSAVYLCASSLGGTSPLHFGNGTRLTVT.

The J gene is TRBJ2-5, the V gene TRBV9; the D gene is possibly TRBD1 (6 bases). This CDR3 comprises 14 residues. The germline V and J ends were trimmed by 0 bases and 5 bases, with 11 bases remaining between them. In germline, CDR1 is SGDLS, CDR2 YYNGEE. In DNA, the CDR3 is TGTGCCAGCAGCGTAGAACAGGGACGGGAGACCCAGTACTTC. Amino acid sequence: CASSVEQGRETQYF.

The CDR3 DNA sequence: TGCAGTGCTTTCAAGACAGGGATGGAGACCCAGTACTTC. Translating it yields CSAFKTGMETQYF. V gene TRBV20-1 combines with J gene TRBJ2-5; 7 bases match TRBD1. The CDR3 is made up of 13 amino acids. Germline V gives CDR1 DFQATT, CDR2 SNEGSKA (reference sequence). V lost 5 bases and J lost 5; bases outside the gene matches: 8.

The chain carries TRBV12-3 or TRBV12-4 and TRBJ2-7; D is uncertain. This CDR3 is built from 12 residues. V was cut by 1 base and J by 8 bases, with 9 bases left in between. CDR3 residues: CASSLEGFKQYF. For the CDR3, the DNA is TGTGCCAGCAGTTTAGAAGGTTTTAAGCAGTACTTC.

This clonotype was seen ten or more times. The chain recombines TRBV5-1 with TRBJ2-2, with 10 bases fitting TRBD1. Germline values: CDR1 SGHRS, CDR2 YFSETQ. The trim removed 0 bases at V and 6 bases at J, leaving 5 bases unmatched. This CDR3 has 16 residues. The CDR3 region has the DNA TGCGCCAGCAGCTTGGCGGGACAGGGGTTCCCCGGGGAGCTGTTTTTT. Translation gives CASSLAGQGFPGELFF.

The chain recombines TRBV12-3 or TRBV12-4 with TRBJ1-2, with no clear D. V was clipped by 8 bases and J by 3 bases, with 13 bases between them. The CDR3 runs 13 residues. CDR3: CASGIAGYYGYTF. As DNA, the CDR3 is TGTGCCAGCGGAATTGCGGGATACTATGGCTACACCTTC.

This clonotype was seen a handful of times. This chain links TRBV29-1 with TRBJ2-3; D is tentatively TRBD1 or TRBD2 (6 bases each). The CDR3 extends over 15 amino acids. Germline V lookup: CDR1 SQVTM, CDR2 ANQGSEA. The V end was cut by 5 bases, the J end by 2 bases, with 17 bases between. The CDR3 spells CSVQPEGEPTDTQYF. The DNA for the CDR3 is TGCAGCGTTCAGCCGGAGGGGGAACCCACAGATACGCAGTATTTT.

The CDR3 DNA is TGCAGTGCTAGAAAAGCCTATAGCAATCAGCCCCAGCATTTT. Its translation is CSARKAYSNQPQHF. This chain uses TRBV20-1 with TRBJ1-5; the D is unclear. Trimming pared 2 bases from V and 0 bases from J, leaving 8 bases between. The CDR3 sequence is 14 residues long. Germline loops: CDR1 DFQATT, CDR2 SNEGSKA (reference sequence).

This clonotype was counted a few times. The rearrangement joins TRBV2 to TRBJ2-2, with a weak D call TRBD2 (6 bases). The germline V gene has CDR1 SNHLY and CDR2 FYNNEI. The CDR3 contains 17 residues. Trimming left V 7 bases short and J 0 bases short, with 18 bases between. CDR3 in DNA: TGTGCCAGCAATTCTGCTAGCGCAACGCCGAACACCGGGGAGCTGTTTTTT. Its protein product is CASNSASATPNTGELFF.

This sequence joins TRBV7-9 and TRBJ2-7; D not resolved. CDR1 SEHNR and CDR2 FQNEAQ come from the germline V gene (reference sequence). Trimming stripped 6 bases from V and 6 bases from J, with 24 bases between. CDR3 length equals 16 residues. Written as DNA, the CDR3 is TGTGCCAGCAGAGCTAACCCGGGCCAACGAAAGAGCGAGCAGTACTTC. This gives the protein CASRANPGQRKSEQYF.